What follows are 10 T cell receptor beta chains derived from one specimen sequenced in a study of multiple sclerosis patients with progressive multifocal leukoencephalopathy. Time point reported: time of PML onset. The data were produced by immunoSEQ multiplex PCR, yet TCRdb's version contains in-frame clones alone and is incomplete. The sample carries fewer than 40,000 clones, more than 75% recorded once. This material consisted of PBMCs, taken from a patient treated with natalizumab. The receptors were sampled from a human donor with progressive multifocal leukoencephalopathy.

V gene TRBV14 combines with J gene TRBJ2-1, with no clear D. V lost 0 bases, J lost 1 base, and 7 bases lay in between. Germline V lookup: CDR1 SGHDN, CDR2 FVKESK. The CDR3 is 15 amino acids. In nucleotides, the CDR3 is TGTGCCAGCAGCCAAGACAGGAGATCCTACAATGAGCAGTTCTTC. It encodes CASSQDRRSYNEQFF.

The J gene is TRBJ2-1, the V gene TRBV2; 12 positions match TRBD2. CDR1 is SNHLY and CDR2 is FYNNEI in the germline V gene. CDR3 length: 14 amino acids. With V trimmed by 6 bases and J by 6 bases, 3 bases remained unmatched. The CDR3 here is CASSLTSGSNEQFF. As DNA, the CDR3 is TGTGCCAGCAGCCTGACTAGCGGGAGCAATGAGCAGTTCTTC.

The J gene is TRBJ2-7, the V gene TRBV7-8, with D unresolved. The CDR3 runs to 13 residues. V dropped 6 bases and J dropped 4 bases, with 13 bases sitting between them. Germline loops: CDR1 SGHVS, CDR2 FQNEAQ. The CDR3, as DNA: TGTGCCAGCAGGGCCAGACTTAATTACGAGCAGTACTTC. Residues: CASRARLNYEQYF.

This sequence joins TRBV14 and TRBJ2-7; 10 bases agree with TRBD1. J was trimmed by 3 bases and V by 5 bases; bases with no gene match: 7. Germline V CDR1 and CDR2: SGHDN, FVKESK. The CDR3 loop spans 15 amino acids. DNA of the CDR3: TGTGCCAGCAGCGAGATGGGACAGGGGAACTACGAGCAGTACTTC. This translates into CASSEMGQGNYEQYF.

The gene calls are TRBV11-2 and TRBJ2-7; 14 bases line up with TRBD2. The germline V gene has CDR1 SGHAT and CDR2 FQNNGV. The CDR3 is 15 amino acids. The junction had 7 bases not matched to a gene; V was cut back by 6 bases and J by 6 bases. The CDR3 spells CASRGTSGSFGEQYF. In DNA, the CDR3 is TGTGCCAGCAGAGGGACTAGCGGGAGTTTTGGCGAGCAGTACTTC.

The genes are TRBV7-2 and TRBJ2-1; no firm D call. V lost 1 base to trimming and J lost 6 bases, with 4 bases between them. Germline CDR1 is SGHTA and CDR2 is FQGNSA. The CDR3 consists of 12 residues. Written as DNA, the CDR3 is TGTGCCAGCAGCTTAGTGGGCAATGAGCAGTTCTTC. The encoded protein is CASSLVGNEQFF.

The CDR3 DNA is TGTGCCAGCAGCTTATTGACGGTTGGAAACACCATATATTTT. This encodes CASSLLTVGNTIYF. The J gene is TRBJ1-3, the V gene TRBV7-2; D remains ambiguous. In germline, CDR1 is SGHTA, CDR2 FQGNSA. This CDR3 spans 14 amino acids. The ends were cut back, 2 bases at V and 3 bases at J, with 8 bases in the middle.

This rearrangement joins TRBV7-9 to TRBJ2-7; weak D call: TRBD2 (5 bases). From germline, CDR1 is SEHNR and CDR2 FQNEAQ (reference sequence). Trimming removed 4 bases at V and 0 bases at J, with 7 bases between. CDR3 length: 13 amino acids. The DNA for the CDR3 is TGTGCCAGCAGCTCTCGGGACTCCTACGAGCAGTACTTC. It codes for CASSSRDSYEQYF.

The chain couples TRBV27 to TRBJ2-1; 14 nucleotides agree with TRBD2. The germline gives CDR1 MNHEY, CDR2 SMNVEV (reference sequence). Trimming cost V 5 bases and J 2 bases; bases outside gene matches: 11. The CDR3 has 19 amino acids. In DNA form, the CDR3 reads TGTGCCAGCAGTAAGAGGGGGACTAGCGGGAGATTAACCTACAATGAGCAGTTCTTC. It translates to CASSKRGTSGRLTYNEQFF.

V gene TRBV6-4 combines with J gene TRBJ2-2; TRBD2 aligns across 8 bases. The J segment lost 5 bases and the V segment lost 3 bases, leaving 5 bases of the junction unmatched. From germline, CDR1 is MRHNA and CDR2 SNTAGT. This CDR3 comprises 15 residues. The CDR3 sequence: CASSETGGPTGELFF. The DNA for the CDR3 is TGTGCCAGCAGTGAGACGGGAGGGCCAACCGGGGAGCTGTTTTTT.